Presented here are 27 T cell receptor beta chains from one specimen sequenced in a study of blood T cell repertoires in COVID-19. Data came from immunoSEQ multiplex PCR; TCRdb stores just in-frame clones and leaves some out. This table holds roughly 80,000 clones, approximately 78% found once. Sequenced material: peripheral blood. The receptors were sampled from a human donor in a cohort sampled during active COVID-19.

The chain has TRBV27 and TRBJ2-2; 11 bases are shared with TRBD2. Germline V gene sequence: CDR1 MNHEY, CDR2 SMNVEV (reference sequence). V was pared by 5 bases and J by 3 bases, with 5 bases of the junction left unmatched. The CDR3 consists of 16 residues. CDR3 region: CASSQLAGAYTGELFF. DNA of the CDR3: TGTGCCAGCAGTCAACTAGCGGGGGCCTACACCGGGGAGCTGTTTTTT.

The CDR3 DNA reads as TGTGCCAGCTCACCATTAGATGGGGCTTCCTATAATTCACCCCTCCACTTT. Amino acid sequence: CASSPLDGASYNSPLHF. This chain joins TRBV18 and TRBJ1-6; possible D gene TRBD1, 5 bases. The CDR3 loop spans 17 amino acids. V lost 2 bases, J lost 1 base, and 12 bases lay in between. The germline V gene encodes CDR1 KGHSH and CDR2 LQKENI.

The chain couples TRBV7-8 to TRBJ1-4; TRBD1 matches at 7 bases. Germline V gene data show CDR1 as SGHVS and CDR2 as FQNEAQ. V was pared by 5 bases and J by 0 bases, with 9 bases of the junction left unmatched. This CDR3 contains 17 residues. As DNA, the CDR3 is TGTGCCAGCAGCCGACGGGAGGGGGCCTCAACTAATGAAAAACTGTTTTTT. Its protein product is CASSRREGASTNEKLFF.

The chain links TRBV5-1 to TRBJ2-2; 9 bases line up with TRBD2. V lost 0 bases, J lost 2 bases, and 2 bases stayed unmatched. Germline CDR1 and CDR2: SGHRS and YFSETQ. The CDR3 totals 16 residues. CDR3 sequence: CASSLVRGGNTGELFF. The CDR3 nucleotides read TGCGCCAGCAGCTTGGTGCGGGGGGGCAACACCGGGGAGCTGTTTTTT.

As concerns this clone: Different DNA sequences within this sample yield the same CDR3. The chain's CDR3 is CASSQGTGDYGYTF. The CDR3 region has the DNA TGTGCCAGCAGCCAGGGGACAGGGGACTATGGCTACACCTTC. This chain connects TRBV3-1 (or the pseudogene TRBV3-2) to TRBJ1-2; TRBD1 matches 10 bases. Germline CDR1 LGHDT, CDR2 YNNKEL (reference sequence). The CDR3 length is 14 residues. The trim removed 3 bases at V and 3 bases at J, leaving 1 base unmatched.

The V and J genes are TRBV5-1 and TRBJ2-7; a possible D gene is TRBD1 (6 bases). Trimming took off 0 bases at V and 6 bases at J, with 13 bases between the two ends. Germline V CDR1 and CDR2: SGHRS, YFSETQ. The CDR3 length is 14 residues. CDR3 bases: TGCGCCAGCAGCTTGGTGGGGGCGCAGGTCGAGCAGTACTTC. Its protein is CASSLVGAQVEQYF.

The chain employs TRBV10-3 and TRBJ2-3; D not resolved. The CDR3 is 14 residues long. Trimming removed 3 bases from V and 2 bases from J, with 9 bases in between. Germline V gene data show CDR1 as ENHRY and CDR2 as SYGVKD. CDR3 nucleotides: TGTGCCATCAGTGACCCTACTTTCACAGATACGCAGTATTTT. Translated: CAISDPTFTDTQYF.

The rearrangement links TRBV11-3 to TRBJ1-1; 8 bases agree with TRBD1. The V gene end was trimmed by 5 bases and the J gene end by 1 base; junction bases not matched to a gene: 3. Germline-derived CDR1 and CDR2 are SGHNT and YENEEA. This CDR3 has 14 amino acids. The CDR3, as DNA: TGTGCCAGCAGCCCTGGACAGGGGAACACTGAAGCTTTCTTT. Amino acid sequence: CASSPGQGNTEAFF. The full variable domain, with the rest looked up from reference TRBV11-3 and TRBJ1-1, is EAGVVQSPRYKIIEKKQPVAFWCNPISGHNTLYWYLQNLGQGPELLIRYENEEAVDDSQLPKDRFSAERLKGVDSTLKIQPAELGDSAVYLCASSPGQGNTEAFFGQGTRLTVV.

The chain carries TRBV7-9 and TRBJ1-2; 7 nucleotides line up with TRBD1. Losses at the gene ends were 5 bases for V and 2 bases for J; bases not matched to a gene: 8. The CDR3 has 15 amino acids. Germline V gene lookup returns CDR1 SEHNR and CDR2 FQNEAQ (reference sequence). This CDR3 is CASSRTGDLNYGYTF. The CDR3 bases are TGTGCCAGCAGCAGAACAGGGGACCTCAACTATGGCTACACCTTC.

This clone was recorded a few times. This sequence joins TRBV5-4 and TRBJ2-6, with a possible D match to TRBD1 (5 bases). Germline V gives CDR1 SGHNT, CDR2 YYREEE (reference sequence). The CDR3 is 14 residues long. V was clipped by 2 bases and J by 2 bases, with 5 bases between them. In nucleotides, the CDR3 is TGTGCCAGCAGCTTCAGGGCTGGGGCCAACGTCCTGACTTTC. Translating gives CASSFRAGANVLTF.

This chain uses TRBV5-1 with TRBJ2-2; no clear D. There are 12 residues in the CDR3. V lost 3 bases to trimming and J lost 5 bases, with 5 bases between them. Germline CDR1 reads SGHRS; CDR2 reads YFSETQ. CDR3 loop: CASSSGTGELFF. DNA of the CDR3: TGCGCCAGCAGCTCCGGGACCGGGGAGCTGTTTTTT.

The CDR3 here is CATTSGGETQYF. CDR3 nucleotides: TGTGCCACTACTAGCGGGGGAGAGACCCAGTACTTC. V and J are TRBV19 and TRBJ2-5, with 11 nucleotides matching TRBD2. This CDR3 has 12 residues. Germline V gives CDR1 LNHDA, CDR2 SQIVND (reference sequence). The junction had 2 bases not matched to a gene; V was cut back by 10 bases and J by 4 bases.

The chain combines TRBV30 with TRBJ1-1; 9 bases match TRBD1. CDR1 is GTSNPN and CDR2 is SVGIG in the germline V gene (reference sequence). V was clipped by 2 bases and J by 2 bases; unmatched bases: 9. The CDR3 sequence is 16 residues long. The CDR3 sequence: CAWSPVPGQGNTEAFF. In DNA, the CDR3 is TGTGCCTGGAGTCCCGTCCCGGGACAGGGAAACACTGAAGCTTTCTTT. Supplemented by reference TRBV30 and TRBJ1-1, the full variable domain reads SQTIHQWPATLVQPVGSPLSLECTVEGTSNPNLYWYRQAAGRGLQLLFYSVGIGQISSEVPQNLSASRPQDRQFILSSKKLLLSDSGFYLCAWSPVPGQGNTEAFFGQGTRLTVV.

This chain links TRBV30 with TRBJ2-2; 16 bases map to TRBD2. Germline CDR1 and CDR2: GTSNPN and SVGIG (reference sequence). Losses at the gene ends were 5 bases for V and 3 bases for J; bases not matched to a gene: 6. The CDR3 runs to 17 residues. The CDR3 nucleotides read TGTGCCTGGCGCAAGGGACTAGCGGGGGGGTACACCGGGGAGCTGTTTTTT. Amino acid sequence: CAWRKGLAGGYTGELFF. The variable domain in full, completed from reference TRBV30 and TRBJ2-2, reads SQTIHQWPATLVQPVGSPLSLECTVEGTSNPNLYWYRQAAGRGLQLLFYSVGIGQISSEVPQNLSASRPQDRQFILSSKKLLLSDSGFYLCAWRKGLAGGYTGELFFGEGSRLTVL.

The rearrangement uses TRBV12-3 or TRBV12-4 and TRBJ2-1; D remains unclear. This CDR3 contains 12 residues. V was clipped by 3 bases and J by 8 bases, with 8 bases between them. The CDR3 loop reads CASSFSSHEQFF. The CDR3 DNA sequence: TGTGCCAGCAGTTTTTCGAGCCATGAGCAGTTCTTC.

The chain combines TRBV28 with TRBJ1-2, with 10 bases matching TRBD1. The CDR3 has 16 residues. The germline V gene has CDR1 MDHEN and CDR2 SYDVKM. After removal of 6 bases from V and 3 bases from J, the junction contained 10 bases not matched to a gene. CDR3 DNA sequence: TGTGCCAGCAGCCTCCATCTGACAGGGGGCGACTATGGCTACACCTTC. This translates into CASSLHLTGGDYGYTF.

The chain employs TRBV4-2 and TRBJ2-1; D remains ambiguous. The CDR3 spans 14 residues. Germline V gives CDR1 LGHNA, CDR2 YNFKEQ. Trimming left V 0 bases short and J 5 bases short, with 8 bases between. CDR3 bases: TGTGCCAGCAGCCAAGATCTTACAAACAATGAGCAGTTCTTC. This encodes CASSQDLTNNEQFF.

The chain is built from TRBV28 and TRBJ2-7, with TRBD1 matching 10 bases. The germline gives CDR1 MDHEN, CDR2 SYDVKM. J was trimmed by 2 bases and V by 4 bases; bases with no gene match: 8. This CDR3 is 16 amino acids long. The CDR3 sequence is CASSSPPGQGTYEQYF. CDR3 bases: TGTGCCAGCAGTTCTCCTCCGGGACAGGGGACCTACGAGCAGTACTTC.

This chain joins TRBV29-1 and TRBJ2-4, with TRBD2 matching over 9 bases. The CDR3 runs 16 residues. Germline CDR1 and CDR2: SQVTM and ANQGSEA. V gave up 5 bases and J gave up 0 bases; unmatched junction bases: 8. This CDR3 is CSVSGGRILAKNIQYF. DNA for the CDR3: TGCAGCGTTAGCGGGGGGCGGATACTAGCCAAAAACATTCAGTACTTC.

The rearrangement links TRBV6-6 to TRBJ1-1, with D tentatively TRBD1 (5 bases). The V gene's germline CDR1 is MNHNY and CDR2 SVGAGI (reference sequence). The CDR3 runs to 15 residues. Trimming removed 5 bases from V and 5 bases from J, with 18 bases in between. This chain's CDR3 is CASSGRAVGETEAFF. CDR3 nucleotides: TGTGCCAGCAGTGGAAGGGCCGTAGGGGAAACTGAAGCTTTCTTT.

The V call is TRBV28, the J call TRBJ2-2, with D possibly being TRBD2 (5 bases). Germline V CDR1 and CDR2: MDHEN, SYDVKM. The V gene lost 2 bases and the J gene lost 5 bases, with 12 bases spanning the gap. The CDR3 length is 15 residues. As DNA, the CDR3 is TGTGCCAGCAGTTTAGGCCTAGCCTCGACCGGGGAGCTGTTTTTT. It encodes CASSLGLASTGELFF. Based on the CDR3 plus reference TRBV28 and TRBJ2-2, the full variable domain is DVKVTQSSRYLVKRTGEKVFLECVQDMDHENMFWYRQDPGLGLRLIYFSYDVKMKEKGDIPEGYSVSREKKERFSLILESASTNQTSMYLCASSLGLASTGELFFGEGSRLTVL.

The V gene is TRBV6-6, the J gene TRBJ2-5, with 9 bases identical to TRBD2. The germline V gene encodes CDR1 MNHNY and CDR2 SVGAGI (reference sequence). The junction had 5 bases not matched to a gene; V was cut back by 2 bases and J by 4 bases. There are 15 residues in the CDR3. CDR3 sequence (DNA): TGTGCCAGCAGTTACCGTGGTAGCGGGGGAGAGACCCAGTACTTC. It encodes CASSYRGSGGETQYF.

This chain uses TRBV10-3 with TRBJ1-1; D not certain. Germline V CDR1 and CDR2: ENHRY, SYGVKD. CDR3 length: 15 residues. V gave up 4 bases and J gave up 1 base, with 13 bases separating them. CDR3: CAISVLGGANTEAFF. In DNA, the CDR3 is TGTGCCATCAGTGTGCTAGGAGGCGCGAACACTGAAGCTTTCTTT.

The CDR3 is CASSLRTGDYGYTF. The CDR3 nucleotides read TGCGCCAGCAGCTTACGGACAGGCGACTATGGCTACACCTTC. The chain couples TRBV5-1 to TRBJ1-2; 7 nucleotides match TRBD1. Germline-derived CDR1 and CDR2 are SGHRS and YFSETQ. The CDR3 runs 14 residues. The ends lost 2 bases at V and 3 bases at J; junction bases unmatched: 4.

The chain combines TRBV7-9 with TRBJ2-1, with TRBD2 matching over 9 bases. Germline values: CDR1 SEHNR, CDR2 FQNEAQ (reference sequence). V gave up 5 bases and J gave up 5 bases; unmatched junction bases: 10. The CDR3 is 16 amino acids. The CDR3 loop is CASSPLGTSRDNEQFF. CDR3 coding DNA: TGTGCCAGCAGCCCATTGGGGACTAGCCGAGACAATGAGCAGTTCTTC.

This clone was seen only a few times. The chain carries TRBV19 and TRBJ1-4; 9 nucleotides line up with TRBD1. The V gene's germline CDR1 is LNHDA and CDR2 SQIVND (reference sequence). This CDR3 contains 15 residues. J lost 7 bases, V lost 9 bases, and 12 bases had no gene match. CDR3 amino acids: CASRMGDRAGEKLFF. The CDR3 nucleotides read TGTGCCAGCCGTATGGGGGACAGGGCAGGTGAAAAACTGTTTTTT.

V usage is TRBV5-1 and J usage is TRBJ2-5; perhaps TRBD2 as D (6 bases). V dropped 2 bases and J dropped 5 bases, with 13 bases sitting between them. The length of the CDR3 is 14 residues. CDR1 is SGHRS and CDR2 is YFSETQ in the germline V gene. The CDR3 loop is CASSLTRGRETQYF. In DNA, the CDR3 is TGCGCCAGCAGCTTAACACGGGGGAGGGAGACCCAGTACTTC.